Following are 10 T cell receptor beta chains from one sample sequenced in a study of CD8 T cells in ankylosing spondylitis. TCRdb processed the 5' RACE reads anew with MiXCR; each CDR3 protein has one entry. The table records 200,000 to 250,000 distinct CDR3 sequences, about 7.3% of them present only once. These receptors are not linked to any known antigen. Study-level points and caveats: A motif of roughly 8 highly homologous TCR beta variants was seen as apparently characteristic of ankylosing spondylitis blood.

The sequencing sample was made of blood, either unsorted or a sorted T cell fraction (not recorded which). The receptors were sampled from a male donor with ankylosing spondylitis.

This clonotype was seen many times. The chain carries TRBV27 and TRBJ1-1, with 9 bases identical to TRBD1. With 5 bases clipped from V and 5 bases from J, the junction kept 6 bases outside the gene matches. CDR3 length equals 14 residues. Germline CDR1 reads MNHEY; CDR2 reads SMNVEV (reference sequence). CDR3 sequence: CASSLYRGRTEAFF. CDR3 in DNA: TGTGCCAGCAGTCTGTACAGGGGGCGGACTGAAGCTTTCTTT.

J is TRBJ2-3 and V is TRBV10-2; D gene ambiguous. Germline V gene sequence: CDR1 WSHSY, CDR2 SAAADI. There are 14 residues in the CDR3. V was shortened by 7 bases and J by 3 bases, with 14 bases between the two germline ends. CDR3 loop: CASTWLRRTDTQYF. CDR3 coding DNA: TGCGCCAGCACATGGCTAAGGCGAACAGATACGCAGTATTTT.

The chain couples TRBV6-5 to TRBJ1-2; D perhaps matches TRBD1 (6 bases). V lost 6 bases, J lost 8 bases, and 10 bases lay in between. Germline-derived CDR1 and CDR2 are MNHEY and SVGAGI. This CDR3 spans 11 amino acids. The CDR3 protein is CASRQGWGYTF. The CDR3 bases are TGTGCCAGCAGACAGGGTTGGGGCTACACCTTC.

This clonotype has at least ten counts. CDR3 DNA: TGTGCCACCAGGGGGCCGGGGTATAATTCACCCCTCCACTTT. Its protein is CATRGPGYNSPLHF. The chain employs TRBV27 and TRBJ1-6; 8 bases are shared with TRBD1. Trimming removed 10 bases from V and 4 bases from J; junction bases left unmatched: 6. From germline, CDR1 is MNHEY and CDR2 SMNVEV (reference sequence). The CDR3 has 14 amino acids.

At least ten counts were recorded for this clonotype. The V gene is TRBV29-1, the J gene TRBJ2-7, with D tentatively TRBD1 or TRBD2 (5 bases each). CDR3 length: 16 amino acids. V shed 0 bases and J shed 0 bases, with 15 bases lying between them. Germline V CDR1 and CDR2: SQVTM, ANQGSEA. CDR3 DNA sequence: TGCAGCGTTGAAGATGCTAGCAGGGAGAGCTCCTACGAGCAGTACTTC. Amino acid sequence: CSVEDASRESSYEQYF.

In its sample, this clonotype was seen many times. Mismatch with germline at one junction end may stem from a read error. The chain is built from TRBV20-1 and TRBJ2-7, with unresolved D. Germline V gene data show CDR1 as DFQATT and CDR2 as SNEGSKA (reference sequence). CDR3 length: 17 residues. CDR3 DNA sequence: TGCAGTGCGAGAGATACCACGGAATATTCTAACTCCTACGAGCAGTACTTC. Translated: CSARDTTEYSNSYEQYF.

This clonotype was observed many times. The chain couples TRBV10-3 to TRBJ2-1; D may be TRBD1 or TRBD2 (6 bases each). The V end lost 2 bases, the J end lost 3 bases, and 11 bases lay between the germline ends. The CDR3 length is 15 residues. Germline V CDR1 and CDR2: ENHRY, SYGVKD. CDR3 sequence: CAISEEGGGYNEQFF. The CDR3 DNA reads as TGTGCCATCAGTGAGGAGGGGGGAGGCTACAATGAGCAGTTCTTC.

This clonotype has ten or more counts. The V call is TRBV10-3, the J call TRBJ2-3; TRBD2 might be the D (6 bases). V lost 3 bases and J 3 bases, leaving 10 bases between the germline ends. The CDR3 runs to 14 residues. The germline V gene encodes CDR1 ENHRY and CDR2 SYGVKD. In DNA form, the CDR3 reads TGTGCCATCAGTGAAGGAGGGGCGACAGATACGCAGTATTTT. Translation: CAISEGGATDTQYF.

This clonotype was seen only a few times. J is TRBJ1-1 and V is TRBV4-3; D call uncertain. V was trimmed by 1 base and J by 6 bases, leaving 12 bases between them. The CDR3 length is 14 residues. Germline values: CDR1 LGHNA, CDR2 YSLEER. CDR3 loop: CASSQVSSDSEAFF. CDR3 DNA sequence: TGCGCCAGCAGCCAAGTTTCATCAGACTCTGAAGCTTTCTTT.

This clonotype was seen ten or more times. The gene calls are TRBV7-2 and TRBJ2-7; no reliable D call. Trimming left V 4 bases short and J 0 bases short, with 16 bases between. In germline, CDR1 is SGHTA, CDR2 FQGNSA. CDR3 length equals 16 residues. CDR3 loop: CASSWTRVHNSYEQYF. The CDR3 DNA reads as TGTGCCAGCAGCTGGACCCGGGTCCACAACTCCTACGAGCAGTACTTC.